The subject of this entry is one T cell receptor (beta chain). No antigen is known for it. No base-level quality is on record; no much larger clone is a single base apart. In total, approximately 610 healthy bone marrow donors made up the cohort. At the time of sampling, all cohort members were nominally healthy, though unrecorded immune exposures were likely present. The donor tested CMV seropositive and was one of the 289 seropositive cohort members. A peripheral blood sample was provided by each donor, and peripheral blood mononuclear cells were used for TCR beta sequencing. The Qiagen DNeasy Blood Extraction Kit was used to extract genomic DNA from the blood cell samples. The data were obtained in a study of cytomegalovirus exposure and HLA in healthy donors (dated by TCRdb to about 2017). Context from the whole study: An earlier analysis of roughly 570 of the donors reported under 300 Gb of sequence data and roughly 120 million unique TCR beta sequences obtained from some 200 million T cells. All discovery cohort repertoires had been generated using a single sequencing platform. A later genetic analysis took genome-wide SNP genotypes for about three fifths of the 666 donors and used that subset as a discovery cohort. The study aimed to test whether cataloging public T cell receptors could reveal signatures of past pathogen exposure. Typing coverage differed by locus: A, B, C, DRB1 and DQB1 were typed in roughly 620-640 donors, DQA1 in roughly 500, DPA1 in roughly 590, and DPB1 in roughly 470. The genetic ancestry cluster associated with self-reported Caucasian donors included roughly four fifths of the 350 to 500 genotyped donors. The later analysis used no new phenotypic data to find candidate immune exposures, relying instead on TCR beta sequences and their occurrence across donors. In a later analysis, previously published TCR beta repertoires from some 640 donors were re-analyzed and high-resolution HLA genotyping was added so that TCR occurrence patterns could be studied. Among over 350 genotyped donors of the cohort, an average of approximately 240,000 unique TCR beta nucleotide sequences were sequenced per donor, roughly 18% of them non-productive. A separate validation cohort of 90 to 150 different subjects was used in addition to the 666-subject first cohort. The study used immunosequencing to profile the T cell repertoires of approximately 640 subjects and linked those repertoires to cytomegalovirus serostatus. The study combined high-throughput TCR immunosequencing, statistical association of individual TCRs with disease status, and machine learning to predict cytomegalovirus infection status. About 300 gigabases of sequencing data and tens of millions of unique TCR sequences made up an early release that covered approximately 650 HLA-typed donors. HLA typing included class I and class II loci at four-digit resolution. Roughly five DR-DQ haplotypes were handled as single units for association and clustering, since linkage in the cohort was strong. To decide whether each TCR beta V gene segment behaved as functional or pseudogenic, an earlier analysis of some 570 of the donors relied on high-throughput TCR beta sequencing. Alongside the repertoire data, information on donor age, sex, ethnicity and CMV serostatus was compiled. The study at large found these results: Specific HLA alleles were associated with 15,000 to 20,000 TCR beta sequences at a false discovery rate of 0.05 in a later analysis. In a later analysis, most CMV-associated TCR beta chains were found to appear HLA-restricted, with HLA associations seemingly driven largely by CMV exposure. A cluster of highly shared sequence variants was judged likely to be a technical artifact of the sequencing pipeline. Correlated functional status among segregating V segments might reflect linkage disequilibrium, but an unknown experimental factor could not be ruled out. Compared with equally common non-associated chains, HLA-associated TCR beta chains in a later analysis were more clonally expanded and had lower generation probabilities. An earlier analysis of 450 to 750 of the donors showed that most TCR beta V segments appeared in productive rearrangements either about 90% or about 30% of the time, which broadly matched IMGT annotations. A further reported finding was that TCR beta sequences accurately predicted the HLA-A and HLA-B alleles for most subjects in the first cohort. The 87-base-pair reads could not distinguish some IMGT-functional V segments, including TRBV6-2 and TRBV6-3, so those segments were excluded. The classifier was reported to diagnose cytomegalovirus status with high specificity and sensitivity in both the original and validation cohorts. Several of the top co-occurrence clusters appeared to be linked to parvovirus B19, influenza, CMV and Epstein-Barr virus, according to a later analysis. A later genetic analysis reported fewer N-insertions in productive TCRs among donors in an Asian-associated ancestry cluster than the 666-donor mean. The presence/absence analyses assumed that sequencing depth was roughly uniform across donors, and that assumption may not be true. The authors suggested that the approach could potentially be extended to other disease states and immunological phenotypes. For the cohort, immune exposure information was limited to CMV serostatus. Because HLA typing was missing for some donors at each locus, association tests included only the typed subset. The cohort was sequenced for TCR beta chains only, and without alpha or paired-chain data the features that could be detected were limited. Because counts were too low, about 15 rarely observed V segments, including chromosome 9 orphons, were left out of the earlier analysis of 587 of the donors. A later genetic analysis associated a missense DCLRE1C variant with V-gene and J-gene trimming of TCR beta chains, and an independent cohort replicated the association. When HLA alleles, especially DR and DQ, strongly co-occurred, attributing TCR associations to individual alleles was difficult. In vitro tests confirmed that a few of the cytomegalovirus-associated TCR beta chains recognize cytomegalovirus antigens. A later analysis found that TCR association rates varied across HLA loci, with DRB1 alleles showing the most associated TCRs and HLA-C alleles the fewest. Most TCR sequences were seen in very few donors, while some public TCRs were found in many individuals. A total of fewer than 200 TCR beta chains were listed by the study as associated with cytomegalovirus.

V loses 3 bases, J loses 7 bases, and the germline ends lie 6 bases apart. For CDR1 and CDR2, the germline V gene (reference sequence) lists DFQATT and SNEGSKA. Its CDR3 holds 10 amino acids, cysteine through phenylalanine. Only the CDR3 DNA is retained, 30 bases long and in frame from the first base. The library was built by means of the immunoSEQ multiplex PCR assay. For the multiplex PCR, a mixture combining 60 forward primers for TCR Vbeta segments and 13 reverse primers for TCR Jbeta segments was used. A multiplex PCR assay on genomic DNA amplified the CDR3 region of rearranged TCR beta genes. The amplified TCR beta libraries were sequenced on the Illumina HiSeq System as 87-base-pair reads. As for the original processing: In a later analysis, about 80 million unique TCR beta chains were counted across the 690 or so repertoires, and about 9.9 million of these chains were shared by at least two donors. A nearest-neighbor algorithm error-corrected the raw reads and collapsed the reads into unique sequences, merging closely related sequences to remove PCR and sequencing errors. Alignment of CDR3 sequences to IMGT reference sequences was used to assign V, D and J gene segments. For a sequence to be retained, at least a six-nucleotide match to both a V gene segment and a J gene segment was required. Rearrangements were classified as productive when the CDR3 lacked stop codons and remained in frame with V and J, and all other rearrangements were classified as non-productive. CDR3 was defined by IMGT convention, running from the second conserved V-encoded cysteine to the conserved J-encoded phenylalanine. Sequences without an unambiguous match to a single V gene segment were excluded from the earlier analysis of approximately 600 of the donors. An earlier analysis of 550 to 650 of the donors classified V segments as functional when productive rearrangements were above 56.7% and as segregating when the standard deviation between donors was above 5%. To diagnose cytomegalovirus status from the catalog of TCR beta chain sequences, a statistical classification framework was built. In a later analysis, V and J genes were assigned by comparing TCR nucleotide sequences against IMGT/GENE-DB human TR gene sequences. A later analysis assigned CDR3 sequences and most-parsimonious VDJ recombination scenarios with the TCRdist pipeline. A later analysis defined each TCR beta chain by its CDR3 amino acid sequence plus V-gene family, and excluded reads lacking a unique V-gene family. A later analysis removed 500 to 600 highly shared, low-generation-probability nucleotide sequences to deal with suspected cross-contamination and a sequencing artifact. A later analysis calculated a clonal expansion index for each public chain from normalized within-repertoire ranks of inferred template counts. Generation probabilities in a later analysis came from a VDJ recombination model fitted to out-of-frame rearrangements, and those results were checked against IGoR. In a later analysis, hypergeometric tests were used to score TCR-TCR, TCR-HLA and TCR-CMV co-occurrence, with a repertoire-size bias correction applied to TCR pairs. In a later analysis, false discovery rates were estimated by permuting HLA or CMV assignments 20 times. In a later analysis, co-occurring TCRs were grouped using DBSCAN, and TCRdist sequence similarity was added for clustering within HLA-allele-positive subsets. Repertoires with fewer than 30,000 or more than 120,000 public chains, plus five repertoires with anomalous nucleotide sharing, were excluded from co-occurrence clustering. TCRdb retrieved this table from immuneACCESS and kept in-frame rearrangements only. Not all clones are present; in checked studies, unresolved V genes account for under half, and no reason is known for the remainder. That table gives V, J and clone size, and the DNA gave D and trimming. This sample gives some 110,000 clones in total; 60% to 85% of them show up just once. Of the sample, approximately 5% falls within the top ten clones.

The sequenced sample was PBMCs. The rearrangement combines TRBV20-1 with TRBJ1-1, with the D gene too uncertain to name. The clonotype comes from a woman aged 18-30 years in good health and CMV-seropositive. The CDR3 protein sequence reads: CSARIGEAFF. Read as DNA, the sequence is TGCAGTGCTAGGATCGGTGAAGCTTTCTTT.